This T cell receptor beta chain was obtained from a study of shared clonotypes between healthy human individuals. Division of CD4+ cells produced a CD45RA+ naive subset and a CD45RA-negative memory subset. A single count supports this clone. Only in-frame clones appear in the TCRdb table, and some are missing; sequencing was by immunoSEQ multiplex PCR. Of 2 million to 3 million clones listed, around 90% are singletons. J gave up 0 bases and V 5 bases, and 6 bases lay outside the gene matches. In germline, CDR1 is KGHSH, CDR2 LQKENI. The CDR3 contains 15 residues. This receptor was obtained from a man between 18 and 35 years old in good health. Sequencing was performed on naive CD4+ T cells sorted from blood. The subset denotes: CD45RA+ positively selected. The chain couples TRBV18 to TRBJ1-1, with 7 bases that match TRBD1. The CDR3 DNA sequence: TGTGCCAGCTCATTTCGGACAGGACTGAACACTGAAGCTTTCTTT. Amino acid sequence: CASSFRTGLNTEAFF.